These T cell receptor beta chains were read from a single sample in a study of blood T cell repertoires in COVID-19. TCRdb's copy holds only in-frame clones and misses some; the assay was immunoSEQ multiplex PCR. The sample lists 180,000 or so clones, 70% to 90% occurring once. Sample: peripheral blood. The source of these receptors is a man aged 40-49 years who had recovered from COVID-19. The CDR3 runs from the conserved cysteine through the conserved F or W. D genes are given only for firm matches. Clone size is given for some rows only: seen once, a few or many times, or a class if the clone is expanded.

TRBV30,-,TRBJ1-2,-,CAWSNAANYGYTF,TGTGCCTGGAGTAACGCGGCGAACTATGGCTACACCTTC
TRBV28,-,TRBJ2-1,-,CASSLQGNNEQFF,TGTGCCAGCAGTTTACAGGGGAACAATGAGCAGTTCTTC
TRBV5-5,TRBD1,TRBJ2-1,-,CASTRTGNSYNEQFF,TGTGCCAGCACCAGGACAGGGAACTCCTACAATGAGCAGTTCTTC
TRBV7-9,-,TRBJ2-2,once,CASSLLAVNTGELFF,TGTGCCAGCAGCTTACTGGCAGTAAACACCGGGGAGCTGTTTTTT
TRBV3-1/TRBV3-2,-,TRBJ2-2,few,CASSLRQQGAGELFF,TGTGCCAGCAGCCTCCGACAGCAAGGCGCCGGGGAGCTGTTTTTT
TRBV19,TRBD1,TRBJ2-1,-,CASSIDLGTGSFF,TGTGCCAGTAGTATAGATCTCGGGACAGGCAGCTTCTTC
TRBV2,TRBD2,TRBJ2-3,-,CASRGTSGDADTQYF,TGTGCCAGCAGAGGTACTAGCGGGGATGCAGATACGCAGTATTTT
TRBV7-9,TRBD1,TRBJ2-2,few,CASSSGGLNTGELFF,TGTGCCAGCAGCTCAGGGGGTTTGAACACCGGGGAGCTGTTTTTT
TRBV7-8,TRBD1,TRBJ1-2,-,CASSFTGGQANYGYTF,TGTGCCAGCAGCTTTACAGGGGGCCAAGCTAACTATGGCTACACCTTC
TRBV5-4,-,TRBJ2-1,-,CASSLFRSSYNEQFF,TGTGCCAGCAGCTTGTTCCGGAGCTCCTACAATGAGCAGTTCTTC
TRBV7-9,TRBD1,TRBJ1-3,-,CASSRDRLWDTIYF,TGTGCCAGCAGCCGGGACAGGCTTTGGGACACCATATATTTT
TRBV27,TRBD2,TRBJ2-3,-,CASSSAGAGTDTQYF,TGTGCCAGCAGTTCAGCGGGGGCCGGAACAGATACGCAGTATTTT
TRBV11-3,-,TRBJ2-7,few,CASSLGGDTSYEQYF,TGTGCCAGCAGCTTAGGGGGAGACACATCCTACGAGCAGTACTTC
TRBV27,-,TRBJ2-3,-,CASSFHSTDTQYF,TGTGCCAGCAGTTTCCATAGCACAGATACGCAGTATTTT
TRBV18,-,TRBJ1-4,-,CASSPSHHNEKLFF,TGTGCCAGCTCACCAAGCCATCATAATGAAAAACTGTTTTTT
TRBV3-1/TRBV3-2,TRBD2,TRBJ2-5,few,CASSQAASGETQYF,TGTGCCAGCAGCCAAGCGGCTAGCGGAGAGACCCAGTACTTC
TRBV6-5,-,TRBJ2-7,once,CASSYTLQGYEQYF,TGTGCCAGCAGTTACACGCTACAGGGCTACGAGCAGTACTTC
TRBV9,-,TRBJ1-1,-,CASSVQGAEAFF,TGTGCCAGCAGCGTACAGGGCGCTGAAGCTTTCTTT
TRBV7-2,-,TRBJ1-4,few,CASRRTRAFTEKLFF,TGTGCCAGCAGGCGGACCAGGGCGTTCACTGAAAAACTGTTTTTT
TRBV2,TRBD2,TRBJ2-1,few,CASRETSGFNEQFF,TGTGCCAGCAGGGAGACTAGCGGCTTTAATGAGCAGTTCTTC
TRBV28,-,TRBJ2-1,-,CASRLFNEQFF,TGTGCCAGCCGACTATTCAATGAGCAGTTCTTC
TRBV6-2/TRBV6-3,-,TRBJ2-2,-,CASSLFSVDGELFF,TGTGCCAGCAGTTTGTTCAGTGTTGACGGGGAGCTGTTTTTT
TRBV28,-,TRBJ2-7,-,CASSSGGPYEQYF,TGTGCCAGCAGTTCCGGGGGGCCCTACGAGCAGTACTTC
TRBV4-3,-,TRBJ2-7,-,CASSQDRGYEQYF,TGCGCCAGCAGCCAAGATCGGGGCTACGAGCAGTACTTC
TRBV6-6,-,TRBJ1-1,-,CASSSLEGTEAFF,TGTGCCAGCAGTTCCTTGGAGGGGACTGAAGCTTTCTTT
TRBV6-5,-,TRBJ2-5,-,CASKTPRGGSETQYF,TGTGCCAGCAAAACACCTAGGGGGGGCTCCGAGACCCAGTACTTC
TRBV7-6,-,TRBJ1-1,-,CASSLAQNTEAFF,TGTGCCAGCAGCTTAGCTCAGAACACTGAAGCTTTCTTT
TRBV6-4,-,TRBJ1-2,once,CASSASQVYGYTF,TGTGCCAGCAGTGCCTCCCAGGTCTATGGCTACACCTTC
TRBV5-8,TRBD1,TRBJ1-4,-,CASSLGSQGGEKLFF,TGTGCCAGCAGCCTCGGGTCCCAGGGGGGTGAAAAACTGTTTTTT
TRBV11-2,-,TRBJ1-4,-,CASSPWLQGSDEKLFF,TGTGCCAGCAGCCCGTGGCTCCAGGGGTCGGATGAAAAACTGTTTTTT
TRBV4-1,TRBD2,TRBJ2-5,-,CASSQRRASGRVETQYF,TGCGCCAGCAGCCAAAGGCGGGCTAGCGGGAGGGTAGAGACCCAGTACTTC
TRBV7-9,-,TRBJ2-6,-,CASSLGGAGANVLTF,TGTGCCAGCAGCTTAGGGGGCGCTGGGGCCAACGTCCTGACTTTC
TRBV7-2,-,TRBJ2-3,once,CASSPGGQDTDTQYF,TGTGCCAGCAGCCCCGGGGGGCAGGACACAGATACGCAGTATTTT
TRBV30,-,TRBJ1-1,-,CAWSFGILNTEAFF,TGTGCCTGGAGTTTTGGCATATTGAACACTGAAGCTTTCTTT
TRBV5-6,-,TRBJ1-1,-,CASSQRQEAFF,TGTGCCAGCAGCCAGAGACAGGAAGCTTTCTTT
TRBV9,TRBD1,TRBJ1-6,-,CASSVGTGGSSPLHF,TGTGCCAGCAGCGTCGGGACAGGGGGAAGCTCACCCCTCCACTTT
TRBV9,-,TRBJ1-2,-,CASSVRDTTNYGYTF,TGTGCCAGCAGCGTCCGGGACACAACAAACTATGGCTACACCTTC
TRBV4-1,TRBD1,TRBJ1-2,once,CASSQGDRADSYGYTF,TGCGCCAGCAGCCAAGGAGACAGGGCTGATTCCTATGGCTACACCTTC
TRBV3-1/TRBV3-2,-,TRBJ2-1,-,CASSQMDGGNEQFF,TGTGCCAGCAGCCAAATGGACGGGGGCAATGAGCAGTTCTTC
TRBV6-5,-,TRBJ1-6,-,CASMSGRGTPLHF,TGTGCCAGCATGAGTGGTAGGGGGACACCCCTCCACTTT
TRBV6-4,-,TRBJ1-6,few,CASSVGGNSPLHF,TGTGCCAGCAGTGTTGGAGGTAATTCACCCCTCCACTTT
TRBV2,-,TRBJ2-6,once,CASRANPSGANVLTF,TGTGCCAGCAGGGCAAACCCCTCTGGGGCCAACGTCCTGACTTTC
TRBV7-9,-,TRBJ2-7,-,CASSSDGHYEQYF,TGTGCCAGCAGCTCGGACGGACACTACGAGCAGTACTTC
TRBV11-3,TRBD1,TRBJ2-7,-,CASSSQWGQGYEQYF,TGTGCCAGCAGCTCTCAGTGGGGACAGGGTTACGAGCAGTACTTC
TRBV4-3,-,TRBJ2-6,-,CASSQDSSGSGANVLTF,TGCGCCAGCAGCCAAGATTCGTCCGGCTCTGGGGCCAACGTCCTGACTTTC
TRBV2,-,TRBJ1-1,-,CASSEYGGHTEAFF,TGTGCCAGCAGTGAATACGGGGGTCACACTGAAGCTTTCTTT
TRBV4-1,-,TRBJ2-7,-,CASSHSEISYEQYF,TGCGCCAGCAGCCATAGCGAGATATCCTACGAGCAGTACTTC
TRBV20-1,-,TRBJ2-1,-,CSARWLNEQFF,TGCAGTGCTAGATGGCTTAATGAGCAGTTCTTC
TRBV30,TRBD2,TRBJ2-2,-,CAWTRAGAGTGELFF,TGTGCCTGGACCCGGGCGGGAGCTGGCACCGGGGAGCTGTTTTTT
TRBV4-3,-,TRBJ1-1,-,CASSRTVNTEAFF,TGCGCCAGCAGCCGAACGGTGAACACTGAAGCTTTCTTT
TRBV19,TRBD1,TRBJ2-7,-,CASSWGQGNSYEQYF,TGTGCCAGTAGCTGGGGACAGGGGAACTCCTACGAGCAGTACTTC
TRBV28,-,TRBJ2-2,-,CASQDSYTGELFF,TGTGCCAGCCAGGACAGCTACACCGGGGAGCTGTTTTTT
TRBV7-3,-,TRBJ2-2,-,CASSPSPDKLNTGELFF,TGTGCCAGCAGCCCATCCCCCGACAAGCTAAACACCGGGGAGCTGTTTTTT
TRBV10-3,TRBD1,TRBJ1-1,-,CAIGGQGDTEAFF,TGTGCCATCGGGGGACAGGGGGACACTGAAGCTTTCTTT
TRBV30,TRBD2,TRBJ2-3,-,CAWSKGRGLAERTSTDTQYF,TGTGCCTGGAGTAAGGGCAGGGGACTAGCGGAGAGGACTAGCACAGATACGCAGTATTTT
TRBV4-3,-,TRBJ1-4,-,CASSLGGVGEKLFF,TGCGCCAGCAGCCTTGGGGGGGTCGGAGAAAAACTGTTTTTT
TRBV6-5,TRBD2,TRBJ2-2,-,CASELAANTGELFF,TGTGCCAGCGAACTAGCGGCTAACACCGGGGAGCTGTTTTTT
TRBV6-5,-,TRBJ1-6,-,CASSSGVASPLHF,TGTGCCAGCAGTTCGGGGGTGGCTTCACCCCTCCACTTT
TRBV19,-,TRBJ1-3,few,CASSIGDISGNTIYF,TGTGCCAGTAGTATAGGAGACATCTCTGGAAACACCATATATTTT
TRBV19,-,TRBJ1-1,once,CASSSQGREAFF,TGTGCCAGTAGTAGCCAGGGCCGCGAAGCTTTCTTT